The rows below give T cell receptor beta chains drawn from one sample of a study of blood T cell repertoires in COVID-19. Profiling relied on immunoSEQ multiplex PCR, and the TCRdb table lists in-frame clones only, not all of them. The data contain 200,000 to 250,000 clones, almost 85% of them singletons. Sequencing input: PBMCs or T cells enriched from blood (not recorded which). The receptors shown here come from a woman between 50 and 59 years old with acute COVID-19. Both conserved end residues are part of each CDR3. Each record gives: J gene, clone size, D gene, V gene, CDR3 protein, CDR3 DNA. The D gene is left open where the match is weak. Clone size appears in some rows only: once, few, many, or a class for an expanded clone.

j_call: TRBJ1-6; clone_size: .; d_call: .; v_call: TRBV7-2; cdr3_aa: CASSARQEFNSPLHF; cdr3_nt: TGTGCCAGCAGCGCCCGACAGGAGTTTAATTCACCCCTCCACTTT
j_call: TRBJ2-2; clone_size: .; d_call: TRBD2; v_call: TRBV5-1; cdr3_aa: CASNRGLAGGPTGELFF; cdr3_nt: TGCGCCAGCAATCGGGGACTAGCGGGGGGCCCCACCGGGGAGCTGTTTTTT
j_call: TRBJ1-2; clone_size: .; d_call: TRBD1; v_call: TRBV25-1; cdr3_aa: CASSGGTAYYGYTF; cdr3_nt: TGTGCCAGCAGTGGCGGGACAGCGTACTATGGCTACACCTTC
j_call: TRBJ2-3; clone_size: .; d_call: TRBD1; v_call: TRBV6-1; cdr3_aa: CAGGQGTDTQYF; cdr3_nt: TGTGCCGGAGGACAGGGGACAGATACGCAGTATTTT
j_call: TRBJ2-7; clone_size: .; d_call: .; v_call: TRBV27; cdr3_aa: CASSNRGTVSYEQYF; cdr3_nt: TGTGCCAGCAGTAATAGGGGGACGGTCTCCTACGAGCAGTACTTC
j_call: TRBJ2-7; clone_size: .; d_call: .; v_call: TRBV25-1; cdr3_aa: CASNGQGFTSGGYEQYF; cdr3_nt: TGTGCCAGCAATGGACAGGGGTTTACGAGCGGGGGCTACGAGCAGTACTTC
j_call: TRBJ1-2; clone_size: .; d_call: .; v_call: TRBV21-1; cdr3_aa: CASSKDSRTWTF; cdr3_nt: TGTGCCAGCAGCAAAGATAGCAGGACTTGGACCTTC
j_call: TRBJ2-3; clone_size: .; d_call: .; v_call: TRBV7-2; cdr3_aa: CASSPGGTDTQYF; cdr3_nt: TGTGCCAGCAGCCCCGGAGGCACAGATACGCAGTATTTT
j_call: TRBJ1-1; clone_size: once; d_call: .; v_call: TRBV5-4; cdr3_aa: CASSPPGDTEAFF; cdr3_nt: TGTGCCAGCAGTCCCCCAGGGGACACTGAAGCTTTCTTT
j_call: TRBJ2-7; clone_size: .; d_call: .; v_call: TRBV5-1; cdr3_aa: CASTTSGSSYEQYF; cdr3_nt: TGCGCCAGCACCACCTCGGGGTCCTCCTACGAGCAGTACTTC
j_call: TRBJ1-2; clone_size: .; d_call: TRBD1; v_call: TRBV30; cdr3_aa: CAWSRSAGQGVGYTF; cdr3_nt: TGTGCCTGGAGTCGATCTGCGGGACAGGGCGTAGGCTACACCTTC
j_call: TRBJ2-3; clone_size: .; d_call: TRBD2; v_call: TRBV27; cdr3_aa: CASNPSGRGTDTQYF; cdr3_nt: TGTGCCAGCAACCCGAGCGGGCGGGGGACAGATACGCAGTATTTT
j_call: TRBJ2-2; clone_size: .; d_call: TRBD1; v_call: TRBV19; cdr3_aa: CASRPGQGGTGELFF; cdr3_nt: TGTGCCAGTAGGCCGGGACAGGGTGGAACCGGGGAGCTGTTTTTT
j_call: TRBJ1-2; clone_size: once; d_call: .; v_call: TRBV30; cdr3_aa: CAWSGGVSYGYTF; cdr3_nt: TGTGCCTGGAGTGGAGGAGTCAGCTATGGCTACACCTTC
j_call: TRBJ1-4; clone_size: .; d_call: TRBD1; v_call: TRBV7-2; cdr3_aa: CASKQGAGEKLFF; cdr3_nt: TGTGCCAGCAAACAGGGGGCGGGCGAAAAACTGTTTTTT
j_call: TRBJ2-3; clone_size: .; d_call: TRBD1; v_call: TRBV5-3; cdr3_aa: CARSPGQGDSTQYF; cdr3_nt: TGTGCCAGAAGCCCGGGACAGGGTGATTCAACGCAGTATTTT
j_call: TRBJ2-3; clone_size: .; d_call: .; v_call: TRBV2; cdr3_aa: CASSGRTDTQYF; cdr3_nt: TGTGCCAGCAGTGGGAGGACAGATACGCAGTATTTT
j_call: TRBJ1-3; clone_size: .; d_call: .; v_call: TRBV30; cdr3_aa: CAWSPSRRGRSTGNTIYF; cdr3_nt: TGTGCCTGGAGCCCCTCCCGGCGCGGGCGCAGTACGGGAAACACCATATATTTT
j_call: TRBJ1-1; clone_size: once; d_call: .; v_call: TRBV7-2; cdr3_aa: CASSLFGQNTEAFF; cdr3_nt: TGTGCCAGCAGCTTGTTCGGTCAGAACACTGAAGCTTTCTTT
j_call: TRBJ1-4; clone_size: .; d_call: .; v_call: TRBV18; cdr3_aa: CASSPGVGSVGKLFF; cdr3_nt: TGTGCCAGCTCACCCGGGGTTGGCAGCGTGGGAAAACTGTTTTTT
j_call: TRBJ1-2; clone_size: few; d_call: TRBD1; v_call: TRBV10-1; cdr3_aa: CASSFTPTGGGLRYGGYTF; cdr3_nt: TGCGCCAGCAGCTTCACCCCGACAGGGGGCGGACTCCGATACGGTGGCTACACCTTC
j_call: TRBJ1-2; clone_size: once; d_call: TRBD1; v_call: TRBV19; cdr3_aa: CASRTGALRGYTF; cdr3_nt: TGTGCCAGTCGGACAGGGGCTTTGCGTGGCTACACCTTC
j_call: TRBJ2-5; clone_size: .; d_call: TRBD1; v_call: TRBV6-1; cdr3_aa: CASSERDRGHETQYF; cdr3_nt: TGTGCCAGCAGTGAGCGGGACAGGGGCCACGAGACCCAGTACTTC
j_call: TRBJ1-2; clone_size: .; d_call: TRBD1; v_call: TRBV9; cdr3_aa: CASSAGDRFLYGYTF; cdr3_nt: TGTGCCAGCAGCGCGGGGGACAGGTTTCTCTATGGCTACACCTTC
j_call: TRBJ2-3; clone_size: .; d_call: TRBD2; v_call: TRBV3-1/TRBV3-2; cdr3_aa: CASSLTPSGVDTQYF; cdr3_nt: TGTGCCAGCAGTCTTACCCCTAGCGGGGTAGATACGCAGTATTTT
j_call: TRBJ2-1; clone_size: .; d_call: TRBD2; v_call: TRBV24-1; cdr3_aa: CATSEGRATEQFF; cdr3_nt: TGTGCCACCAGTGAGGGGAGGGCGACCGAGCAGTTCTTC
j_call: TRBJ2-3; clone_size: .; d_call: .; v_call: TRBV2; cdr3_aa: CASRPGGPSTDTQYF; cdr3_nt: TGTGCCAGCAGACCCGGGGGGCCTAGCACAGATACGCAGTATTTT
j_call: TRBJ1-1; clone_size: .; d_call: .; v_call: TRBV5-1; cdr3_aa: CASSLAGQANTEAFF; cdr3_nt: TGCGCCAGCAGCTTGGCCGGTCAGGCAAACACTGAAGCTTTCTTT
j_call: TRBJ1-2; clone_size: .; d_call: TRBD1; v_call: TRBV30; cdr3_aa: CAWSAPGQFSLGYTF; cdr3_nt: TGTGCCTGGAGTGCCCCGGGACAGTTTAGTCTAGGCTACACCTTC
j_call: TRBJ2-2; clone_size: .; d_call: TRBD1; v_call: TRBV5-1; cdr3_aa: CASSLAAGGPGELFF; cdr3_nt: TGCGCCAGCAGCTTGGCCGCAGGGGGCCCCGGGGAGCTGTTTTTT
j_call: TRBJ2-3; clone_size: .; d_call: .; v_call: TRBV10-2; cdr3_aa: CASSELDTQYF; cdr3_nt: TGCGCCAGCAGTGAGCTGGATACGCAGTATTTT
j_call: TRBJ1-2; clone_size: .; d_call: .; v_call: TRBV6-2/TRBV6-3; cdr3_aa: CASSYSKREKGQANYGYTF; cdr3_nt: TGTGCCAGCAGTTACTCGAAACGGGAAAAGGGCCAAGCTAACTATGGCTACACCTTC
j_call: TRBJ2-5; clone_size: .; d_call: TRBD2; v_call: TRBV29-1; cdr3_aa: CSVLAGVQETQYF; cdr3_nt: TGCAGCGTCCTAGCGGGGGTCCAAGAGACCCAGTACTTC
j_call: TRBJ1-2; clone_size: .; d_call: .; v_call: TRBV19; cdr3_aa: CACQATNYGYTF; cdr3_nt: TGTGCCTGCCAGGCTACTAACTATGGCTACACCTTC
j_call: TRBJ2-7; clone_size: .; d_call: .; v_call: TRBV7-9; cdr3_aa: CASSPTGVVYEQYF; cdr3_nt: TGTGCCAGCAGCCCCACGGGGGTTGTCTACGAGCAGTACTTC
j_call: TRBJ1-1; clone_size: .; d_call: .; v_call: TRBV7-6; cdr3_aa: CASSFHRNTEAFF; cdr3_nt: TGTGCCAGCAGCTTCCACAGGAACACTGAAGCTTTCTTT
j_call: TRBJ1-1; clone_size: few; d_call: TRBD1; v_call: TRBV5-1; cdr3_aa: CASSIQGAGTEAFF; cdr3_nt: TGCGCCAGCAGCATACAGGGGGCAGGAACTGAAGCTTTCTTT
j_call: TRBJ2-1; clone_size: once; d_call: .; v_call: TRBV2; cdr3_aa: CASIGSWSSNEQFF; cdr3_nt: TGTGCCAGCATCGGGTCCTGGAGTAGCAATGAGCAGTTCTTC
j_call: TRBJ2-1; clone_size: once; d_call: TRBD2; v_call: TRBV5-1; cdr3_aa: CASSTSSGGRVNEQFF; cdr3_nt: TGCGCCAGCAGCACCTCTAGCGGGGGCCGGGTAAATGAGCAGTTCTTC
j_call: TRBJ1-1; clone_size: .; d_call: .; v_call: TRBV5-1; cdr3_aa: CASSLEVTVDEAFF; cdr3_nt: TGCGCCAGCAGCTTGGAGGTGACAGTTGACGAAGCTTTCTTT
j_call: TRBJ1-5; clone_size: few; d_call: TRBD1; v_call: TRBV7-2; cdr3_aa: CASSLRGTGGDQPQHF; cdr3_nt: TGTGCCAGCAGCTTAAGGGGGACAGGGGGCGATCAGCCCCAGCATTTT
j_call: TRBJ1-2; clone_size: .; d_call: TRBD1; v_call: TRBV2; cdr3_aa: CASSGQGINYGYTF; cdr3_nt: TGTGCCAGCAGTGGACAGGGGATTAACTATGGCTACACCTTC
j_call: TRBJ2-2; clone_size: .; d_call: TRBD1; v_call: TRBV30; cdr3_aa: CAWSWGTGLWTGELFF; cdr3_nt: TGTGCCTGGAGTTGGGGGACAGGTCTTTGGACCGGGGAGCTGTTTTTT
j_call: TRBJ1-1; clone_size: .; d_call: TRBD1; v_call: TRBV27; cdr3_aa: CASSILWTGRFTEAFF; cdr3_nt: TGTGCCAGCAGTATCCTCTGGACAGGGAGATTCACTGAAGCTTTCTTT
j_call: TRBJ1-5; clone_size: .; d_call: TRBD1; v_call: TRBV10-2; cdr3_aa: CASRYRGPGQPQHF; cdr3_nt: TGCGCCAGCAGGTACAGGGGGCCAGGGCAGCCCCAGCATTTT
j_call: TRBJ2-1; clone_size: .; d_call: .; v_call: TRBV24-1; cdr3_aa: CATSLGGSSYNEQFF; cdr3_nt: TGTGCCACCAGTTTGGGGGGAAGCTCCTACAATGAGCAGTTCTTC
j_call: TRBJ1-2; clone_size: few; d_call: TRBD1; v_call: TRBV7-2; cdr3_aa: CASSLGTGGIGYTF; cdr3_nt: TGTGCCAGCAGCTTAGGTACAGGGGGTATTGGCTACACCTTC
j_call: TRBJ2-3; clone_size: .; d_call: TRBD2; v_call: TRBV5-1; cdr3_aa: CASSWDPGGADTQYF; cdr3_nt: TGCGCCAGCAGCTGGGACCCCGGGGGGGCAGATACGCAGTATTTT
j_call: TRBJ2-5; clone_size: .; d_call: .; v_call: TRBV5-1; cdr3_aa: CASRQGQETQYF; cdr3_nt: TGCGCCAGCAGGCAGGGCCAAGAGACCCAGTACTTC
j_call: TRBJ1-6; clone_size: .; d_call: .; v_call: TRBV9; cdr3_aa: CASSVAGDNSPLHF; cdr3_nt: TGTGCCAGCAGCGTAGCAGGGGACAATTCACCCCTCCACTTT
j_call: TRBJ1-2; clone_size: .; d_call: .; v_call: TRBV6-5; cdr3_aa: CASSQPSTGTTGYTF; cdr3_nt: TGTGCCAGCAGTCAACCATCGACAGGAACAACTGGCTACACCTTC
j_call: TRBJ1-3; clone_size: .; d_call: .; v_call: TRBV7-9; cdr3_aa: CASSLLGQGNTIYF; cdr3_nt: TGTGCCAGCAGCTTATTGGGACAAGGAAACACCATATATTTT
j_call: TRBJ2-3; clone_size: .; d_call: TRBD2; v_call: TRBV11-2; cdr3_aa: CASSHGTSADTQYF; cdr3_nt: TGTGCCAGCAGCCACGGGACTAGCGCGGATACGCAGTATTTT
j_call: TRBJ2-5; clone_size: .; d_call: TRBD2; v_call: TRBV10-3; cdr3_aa: CAISDPIQRGGLVETQYF; cdr3_nt: TGTGCCATCAGTGACCCGATCCAGCGGGGGGGCTTGGTAGAGACCCAGTACTTC
j_call: TRBJ1-5; clone_size: .; d_call: TRBD1; v_call: TRBV24-1; cdr3_aa: CATSDTDRGYNQPQHF; cdr3_nt: TGTGCCACCAGTGATACGGACAGGGGTTACAATCAGCCCCAGCATTTT